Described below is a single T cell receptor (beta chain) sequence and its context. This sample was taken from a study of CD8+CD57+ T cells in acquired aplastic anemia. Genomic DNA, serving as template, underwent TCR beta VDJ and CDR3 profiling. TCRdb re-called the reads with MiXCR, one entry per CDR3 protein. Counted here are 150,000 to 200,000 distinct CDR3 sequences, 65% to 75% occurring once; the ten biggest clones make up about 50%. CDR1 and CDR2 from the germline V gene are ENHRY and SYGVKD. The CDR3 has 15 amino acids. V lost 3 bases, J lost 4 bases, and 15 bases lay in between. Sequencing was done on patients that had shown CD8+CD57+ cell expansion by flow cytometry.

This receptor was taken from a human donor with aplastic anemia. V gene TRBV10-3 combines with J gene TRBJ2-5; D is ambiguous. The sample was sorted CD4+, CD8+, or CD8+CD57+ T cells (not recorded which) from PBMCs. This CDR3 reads CAISDRTAVGETQYF. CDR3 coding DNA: TGTGCCATCAGTGACCGCACGGCGGTTGGAGAGACCCAGTACTTC.